The 28 T cell receptor beta chains given below trace back to one sample, sequenced in a study of blood T cell repertoires in COVID-19. Data came from immunoSEQ multiplex PCR; TCRdb stores just in-frame clones and leaves some out. Among 150,000 to 250,000 clones listed, 90% to 95% were seen once. The specimen was peripheral blood. The receptor set was obtained from a man in his thirties or forties with COVID-19, enrolled during active disease.

This clone was observed a single time. This chain uses TRBV7-9 with TRBJ1-2, with D perhaps matching TRBD1 (5 bases). Trimming shortened V by 3 bases and J by 6 bases, and 8 bases separated the two germline ends. CDR1 SEHNR and CDR2 FQNEAQ come from the germline V gene (reference sequence). The CDR3 has 12 residues. CDR3 DNA sequence: TGTGCCAGCAGCTTGGAGGGGAATGGCTACACCTTC. It codes for CASSLEGNGYTF.

The chain uses TRBV6-1 and TRBJ2-1, with no clear D. The CDR3 loop spans 14 amino acids. CDR1 and CDR2 from the germline V gene are MNHNS and SASEGT. Trimming left V 1 base short and J 8 bases short, with 12 bases between. CDR3 loop: CASSEGPLNHEQFF. In DNA form, the CDR3 reads TGTGCCAGCAGTGAAGGGCCCTTGAACCATGAGCAGTTCTTC.

This chain connects TRBV4-2 to TRBJ1-2; 10 positions match TRBD1. Germline CDR1 reads LGHNA; CDR2 reads YNFKEQ. This CDR3 is built from 16 residues. Losses at the gene ends were 0 bases for V and 5 bases for J; bases not matched to a gene: 6. CDR3 sequence reads: CASSQDPTGGEYGYTF. CDR3 coding DNA: TGTGCCAGCAGCCAAGATCCGACAGGGGGCGAATATGGCTACACCTTC.

The gene calls are TRBV10-3 and TRBJ2-3; 10 bases line up with TRBD2. The CDR3 loop spans 15 amino acids. V lost 5 bases, J lost 6 bases, and 8 bases stayed unmatched. Germline CDR1 and CDR2: ENHRY and SYGVKD. The CDR3 here is CAISLDSGGPDTQYF. The CDR3 DNA is TGTGCCATCAGTCTGGATAGCGGGGGGCCCGATACGCAGTATTTT.

The rearrangement uses TRBV3-1 (or the pseudogene TRBV3-2) and TRBJ2-4; D unclear. V gave up 1 base and J gave up 5 bases, with 3 bases separating them. Germline loops: CDR1 LGHDT, CDR2 YNNKEL (reference sequence). The length of the CDR3 is 12 residues. The CDR3 DNA reads TGTGCCAGCAGCCAAGGCGAAAACATTCAGTACTTC. Translated: CASSQGENIQYF.

The chain employs TRBV29-1 and TRBJ2-3; D is possibly TRBD2 (5 bases). The ends were cut back, 3 bases at V and 4 bases at J, with 17 bases in the middle. Germline V lookup: CDR1 SQVTM, CDR2 ANQGSEA. This CDR3 has 15 residues. CDR3 region: CSVEKSVLEADTQYF. The CDR3 bases are TGCAGCGTTGAGAAATCAGTTTTGGAGGCAGATACGCAGTATTTT.

This chain uses TRBV3-1 (or the pseudogene TRBV3-2) with TRBJ1-2, with D perhaps matching TRBD1 (5 bases). Germline V gene data show CDR1 as LGHDT and CDR2 as YNNKEL (reference sequence). The CDR3 is 15 amino acids. V was pared by 4 bases and J by 1 base, with 13 bases between. This CDR3 is CASSPQGPNNYGYTF. The CDR3, as DNA: TGTGCCAGCAGCCCGCAGGGCCCAAATAACTATGGCTACACCTTC.

This clone was recorded only once. CDR3 nucleotides: TGTGCCAGCAGCTTAGTATACTCACCGTATGGCTACACCTTC. Amino acids: CASSLVYSPYGYTF. The gene calls are TRBV11-2 and TRBJ1-2; unclear D gene. CDR3 length equals 14 residues. From germline, CDR1 is SGHAT and CDR2 FQNNGV. V was trimmed by 1 base and J by 5 bases, leaving 11 bases between them.

The V call is TRBV6-2 or TRBV6-3, the J call TRBJ2-6, with D possibly TRBD2 on 6 matching bases. The CDR3 covers 16 residues. Per the germline V gene, CDR1 is MNHEY and CDR2 is SVGEGT. V dropped 5 bases and J dropped 0 bases, with 11 bases sitting between them. The CDR3 loop is CASSPSGGSGANVLTF. CDR3 nucleotides: TGTGCCAGCAGTCCATCCGGGGGCTCTGGGGCCAACGTCCTGACTTTC.

This chain joins TRBV29-1 and TRBJ1-4, with a tentative D call TRBD1 (5 bases). The CDR3 has 13 amino acids. Germline CDR1 reads SQVTM; CDR2 reads ANQGSEA. With 4 bases removed from V and 8 bases from J, the gap between germline ends came to 14 bases. The CDR3 here is CSVGAGKGEKLFF. The DNA for the CDR3 is TGCAGCGTTGGGGCAGGGAAAGGAGAAAAACTGTTTTTT.

The chain joins TRBV5-6 to TRBJ1-6, with 9 positions matching TRBD1. This CDR3 comprises 16 residues. Unmatched junction bases numbered 8, after V lost 0 bases and J lost 10 bases. Germline CDR1 SGHDT, CDR2 YYEEEE. The CDR3: CASSLVSGQGESPLHF. As DNA, the CDR3 is TGTGCCAGCAGCTTGGTTTCGGGACAGGGAGAATCACCCCTCCACTTT.

The chain employs TRBV9 and TRBJ2-3; 9 nucleotides line up with TRBD2. Germline V gene sequence: CDR1 SGDLS, CDR2 YYNGEE. Trimming at V came to 0 bases and at J to 0 bases, leaving 17 bases not matched to a gene. CDR3 length: 21 amino acids. The DNA of the CDR3 is TGTGCCAGCAGCGTAGACCCGCGGCAGGTGACTAGCGGAGTTAGCACAGATACGCAGTATTTT. Its protein product is CASSVDPRQVTSGVSTDTQYF.

The rearrangement joins TRBV10-1 to TRBJ2-7, with 10 bases lining up with TRBD1. Trimming took 9 bases from V and 5 from J; bases not matched to a gene: 7. CDR1 WNHNN and CDR2 SYGVQD come from the germline V gene (reference sequence). The length of the CDR3 is 13 residues. The CDR3 sequence is CAREDRGVHEQYF. The DNA for the CDR3 is TGCGCCAGAGAGGACAGGGGGGTCCACGAGCAGTACTTC.

V and J are TRBV5-4 and TRBJ2-3, with 11 nucleotides matching TRBD2. The germline V gene has CDR1 SGHNT and CDR2 YYREEE (reference sequence). This CDR3 has 17 amino acids. V gave up 3 bases and J gave up 0 bases; unmatched junction bases: 6. The chain's CDR3 is CASSSGTSGSSTDTQYF. In DNA form, the CDR3 reads TGTGCCAGCAGCTCCGGGACTAGCGGATCTAGCACAGATACGCAGTATTTT.

V is TRBV5-4 and J is TRBJ1-1; the match to TRBD1 covers 7 bases. CDR3 size: 17 residues. The V gene's germline CDR1 is SGHNT and CDR2 YYREEE (reference sequence). V lost 4 bases and J lost 1; bases outside the gene matches: 13. The CDR3 loop is CASSPNTGVRRNTEAFF. DNA for the CDR3: TGTGCCAGCAGCCCAAACACAGGGGTGAGGAGGAACACTGAAGCTTTCTTT.

The V gene is TRBV15, the J gene TRBJ2-2; 9 bases align to TRBD2. Unmatched junction bases numbered 8, after V lost 9 bases and J lost 3 bases. Germline CDR1 is LNHNV and CDR2 is YYDKDF (reference sequence). The CDR3 is 15 residues long. The CDR3 region is CATGDLAGDTGELFF. DNA for the CDR3: TGTGCCACAGGGGATTTAGCGGGGGACACCGGGGAGCTGTTTTTT.

This chain links TRBV7-9 with TRBJ1-6; no clear D gene. Germline V gene lookup returns CDR1 SEHNR and CDR2 FQNEAQ (reference sequence). V was clipped by 6 bases and J by 7 bases, with 13 bases between them. This CDR3 is 14 amino acids long. The CDR3 DNA sequence: TGTGCCAGCAGGGATCCCGGAGGGAATTCACCCCTCCACTTT. It is translated as CASRDPGGNSPLHF.

This chain uses TRBV27 with TRBJ2-7, with TRBD1 identical over 7 bases. This CDR3 has 14 amino acids. The V gene end was trimmed by 2 bases and the J gene end by 3 bases; junction bases not matched to a gene: 4. CDR1 is MNHEY and CDR2 is SMNVEV in the germline V gene (reference sequence). This CDR3 is CASSLTNRGYEQYF. The CDR3 region has the DNA TGTGCCAGCAGTTTAACTAACAGGGGCTACGAGCAGTACTTC.

The chain employs TRBV6-5 and TRBJ2-7; TRBD1 matches at 7 bases. Germline values: CDR1 MNHEY, CDR2 SVGAGI. The length of the CDR3 is 16 residues. V shed 0 bases, J shed 0 bases, and the junction held 5 bases outside the gene matches. For the CDR3, the DNA is TGTGCCAGCAGTTACTCGACGACAGGGAGCTCCTACGAGCAGTACTTC. Its translation: CASSYSTTGSSYEQYF.

At least ten counts were recorded for this clone. The chain employs TRBV4-1 and TRBJ2-3; D possibly corresponds to TRBD1 (6 bases). Germline assignment: CDR1 MGHRA and CDR2 YSYEKL. The CDR3 loop spans 15 amino acids. V lost 0 bases and J 4 bases, leaving 11 bases between the germline ends. DNA of the CDR3: TGCGCCAGCAGCCAAGATTTGGGGGCGGCAGATACGCAGTATTTT. This encodes CASSQDLGAADTQYF.

The CDR3 reads CASRPGLANTGELFF. CDR3 coding DNA: TGTGCCAGCAGGCCGGGACTAGCCAACACCGGGGAGCTGTTTTTT. The chain is built from TRBV2 and TRBJ2-2; TRBD2 matches at 9 bases. V trimming: 6 bases; J trimming: 2 bases; junction bases outside the gene matches: 4. The CDR3 covers 15 residues. Germline loops: CDR1 SNHLY, CDR2 FYNNEI.

This clone was found once. The chain combines TRBV29-1 with TRBJ1-1; D unclear. The germline gives CDR1 SQVTM, CDR2 ANQGSEA. Trimming left V 4 bases short and J 0 bases short, with 9 bases between. The CDR3 extends over 13 amino acids. Here the CDR3 reads CSVVVHLNTEAFF. In nucleotides, the CDR3 is TGCAGCGTTGTGGTACATTTGAACACTGAAGCTTTCTTT.

This sequence joins TRBV11-2 and TRBJ1-4; D is unresolved. Trimming pared 2 bases from V and 0 bases from J, leaving 7 bases between. Germline assignment: CDR1 SGHAT and CDR2 FQNNGV. The CDR3 is 15 amino acids. As DNA, the CDR3 is TGTGCCAGCAGCTTATACATCTCAACTAATGAAAAACTGTTTTTT. Translation gives CASSLYISTNEKLFF.

This clone was picked up a small number of times. The rearrangement uses TRBV30 and TRBJ1-4; D gene ambiguous. CDR3 length: 12 residues. V shed 0 bases and J shed 7 bases, with 6 bases lying between them. CDR1 GTSNPN and CDR2 SVGIG come from the germline V gene (reference sequence). The CDR3 reads CAWSVLVEKLFF. Written as DNA, the CDR3 is TGTGCCTGGAGTGTTTTAGTTGAAAAACTGTTTTTT.

Only one count was recorded for this clone. Written as DNA, the CDR3 is TGTGCCAGCTACCCCGGGGTAGCGTGGGCCACTGAAGCTTTCTTT. Translation gives CASYPGVAWATEAFF. V and J are TRBV6-5 and TRBJ1-1, with D hard to call. Germline-derived CDR1 and CDR2 are MNHEY and SVGAGI. The V end was cut by 8 bases, the J end by 4 bases, with 20 bases between. This CDR3 has 15 amino acids.

V usage is TRBV27 and J usage is TRBJ1-1; maybe TRBD1 (6 bases). The ends were cut back, 2 bases at V and 1 base at J, with 8 bases in the middle. Germline CDR1 and CDR2: MNHEY and SMNVEV (reference sequence). This CDR3 is built from 14 residues. The DNA for the CDR3 is TGTGCCAGCAGTTTAGAGACAGGGAACACTGAAGCTTTCTTT. It is translated as CASSLETGNTEAFF.

The chain has TRBV6-5 and TRBJ1-3; D not certain. The V and J ends lost 6 bases and 0 bases respectively, with 12 bases between them. The V gene's germline CDR1 is MNHEY and CDR2 SVGAGI. The CDR3 has 15 residues. The CDR3 region has the DNA TGTGCCAGCAGACCCGACTCCAGCTCTGGAAACACCATATATTTT. Its protein is CASRPDSSSGNTIYF.

V and J are TRBV5-6 and TRBJ1-1; D may be TRBD1 (5 bases). CDR1 SGHDT and CDR2 YYEEEE come from the germline V gene. Deletions cut 0 bases from V and 5 bases from J, with 11 bases between. The CDR3 spans 14 residues. CDR3 protein: CASSLAPGNTEAFF. The CDR3 coding sequence is TGTGCCAGCAGCTTGGCCCCAGGGAATACTGAAGCTTTCTTT.